These 6 T cell receptor beta chains originate from one sample sequenced in a study of blood T cell repertoires in COVID-19. The repertoire was sequenced with immunoSEQ multiplex PCR; TCRdb's copy has only in-frame clones and lacks some. The sample shows around 250,000 clones, around nine tenths of them seen only once. The sequencing sample was made of peripheral blood. These TCRs come from a woman between 65 and 79 years old with active or convalescent COVID-19.

The chain uses TRBV15 and TRBJ1-1; 12 nucleotides match TRBD1. The CDR3 length is 15 residues. CDR1 is LNHNV and CDR2 is YYDKDF in the germline V gene (reference sequence). The V segment lost 3 bases and the J segment 5 bases; nucleotides outside the gene matches: 4. For the CDR3, the DNA is TGTGCCACCAGCAGGGGGGGACAGGGGGCGACTGAAGCTTTCTTT. This sequence encodes CATSRGGQGATEAFF.

The chain links TRBV10-1 to TRBJ1-5; no reliable D call. CDR1 WNHNN and CDR2 SYGVQD come from the germline V gene (reference sequence). The V end lost 5 bases, the J end lost 4 bases, and 9 bases lay between the germline ends. The CDR3 covers 13 residues. CDR3 coding DNA: TGCGCCAGCAGTTCGAGGTCGAATCAGCCCCAGCATTTT. It codes for CASSSRSNQPQHF.

This chain connects TRBV11-2 to TRBJ2-5; 10 positions agree with TRBD1. Germline-derived CDR1 and CDR2 are SGHAT and FQNNGV. The V gene end was trimmed by 4 bases and the J gene end by 3 bases; junction bases not matched to a gene: 2. The CDR3 contains 14 residues. The CDR3 sequence: CASSSGTGEETQYF. The CDR3 DNA sequence: TGTGCCAGCAGCTCCGGGACAGGGGAAGAGACCCAGTACTTC. The full variable domain, completed using reference TRBV11-2 and TRBJ2-5, is EAGVAQSPRYKIIEKRQSVAFWCNPISGHATLYWYQQILGQGPKLLIQFQNNGVVDDSQLPKDRFSAERLKGVDSTLKIQPAKLEDSAVYLCASSSGTGEETQYFGPGTRLLVL.

This chain joins TRBV7-6 and TRBJ1-5, with TRBD1 identical over 8 bases. The CDR3 runs to 16 residues. Germline trimming cut 3 bases from V and 5 bases from J; bases unmatched to any gene: 9. CDR1 SGHVS and CDR2 FNYEAQ come from the germline V gene. The CDR3 DNA sequence: TGTGCCAGCAGCTTGGGACCGGCAGGGGGCGATCAGCCCCAGCATTTT. Translation: CASSLGPAGGDQPQHF.

V is TRBV4-1 and J is TRBJ2-2, with D maybe TRBD1 (6 bases). Germline V gene sequence: CDR1 MGHRA, CDR2 YSYEKL. V was pared by 8 bases and J by 2 bases, with 15 bases between. The CDR3 sequence is 15 residues long. The CDR3 nucleotides are TGCGCCAGCTCCGACACAGGGATCAACACCGGGGAGCTGTTTTTT. It specifies CASSDTGINTGELFF.

This chain connects TRBV7-2 to TRBJ1-2; weak D call: TRBD1 (6 bases). Trimming removed 3 bases at V and 3 bases at J, with 11 bases between. The CDR3 runs 14 residues. Per the germline V gene, CDR1 is SGHTA and CDR2 is FQGNSA. The CDR3 nucleotides are TGTGCCAGCAGCTTCCGGGGGGGCGACTATGGCTACACCTTC. Residues: CASSFRGGDYGYTF.